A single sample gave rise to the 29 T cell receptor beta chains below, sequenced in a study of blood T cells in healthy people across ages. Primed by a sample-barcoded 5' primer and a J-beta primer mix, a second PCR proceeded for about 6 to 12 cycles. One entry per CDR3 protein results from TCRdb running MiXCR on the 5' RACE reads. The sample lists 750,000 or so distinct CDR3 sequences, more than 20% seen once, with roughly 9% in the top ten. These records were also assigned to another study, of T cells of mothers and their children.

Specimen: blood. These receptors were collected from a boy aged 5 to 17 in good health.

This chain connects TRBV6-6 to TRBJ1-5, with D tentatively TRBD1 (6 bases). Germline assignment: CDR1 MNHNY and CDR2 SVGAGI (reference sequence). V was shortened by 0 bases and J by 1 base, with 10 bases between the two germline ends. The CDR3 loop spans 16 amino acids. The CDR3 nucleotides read TGTGCCAGCAGTTACTCGCAGGGGCCAAGCAATCAGCCCCAGCATTTT. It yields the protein CASSYSQGPSNQPQHF.

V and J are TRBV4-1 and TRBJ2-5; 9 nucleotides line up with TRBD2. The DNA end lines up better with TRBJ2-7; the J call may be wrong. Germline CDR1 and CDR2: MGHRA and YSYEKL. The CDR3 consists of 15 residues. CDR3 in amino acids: CASSQARGRDYEQYF. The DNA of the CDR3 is TGCGCCAGCAGCCAAGCGCGCGGGAGGGATTACGAGCAGTACTTC.

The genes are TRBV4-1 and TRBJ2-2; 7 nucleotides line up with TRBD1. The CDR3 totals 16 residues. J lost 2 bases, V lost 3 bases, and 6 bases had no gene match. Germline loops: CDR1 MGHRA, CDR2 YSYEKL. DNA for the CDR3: TGCGCCAGCAGCCACCGGGGACAGACTAACACCGGGGAGCTGTTTTTT. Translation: CASSHRGQTNTGELFF.

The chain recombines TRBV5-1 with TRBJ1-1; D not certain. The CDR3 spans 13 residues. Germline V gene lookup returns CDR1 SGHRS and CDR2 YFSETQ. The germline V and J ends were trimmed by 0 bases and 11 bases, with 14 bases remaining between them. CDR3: CASSLGGTPSAFF. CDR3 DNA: TGCGCCAGCAGCTTGGGGGGAACTCCGTCGGCTTTCTTT.

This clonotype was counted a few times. CDR3 in amino acids: CASSWPRQGAGGNTIYF. In DNA form, the CDR3 reads TGTGCCAGCAGCTGGCCACGGCAGGGGGCGGGTGGAAACACCATATATTTT. The chain combines TRBV7-8 with TRBJ1-3; TRBD1 agrees at 8 bases. Germline V gene lookup returns CDR1 SGHVS and CDR2 FQNEAQ. The V segment lost 4 bases and the J segment 3 bases; nucleotides outside the gene matches: 11. This CDR3 contains 17 residues. The whole variable domain, remainder taken from reference TRBV7-8 and TRBJ1-3, is GAGVSQSPRYKVAKRGQDVALRCDPISGHVSLFWYQQALGQGPEFLTYFQNEAQLDKSGLPSDRFFAERPEGSVSTLKIQRTQQEDSAVYLCASSWPRQGAGGNTIYFGEGSWLTVV.

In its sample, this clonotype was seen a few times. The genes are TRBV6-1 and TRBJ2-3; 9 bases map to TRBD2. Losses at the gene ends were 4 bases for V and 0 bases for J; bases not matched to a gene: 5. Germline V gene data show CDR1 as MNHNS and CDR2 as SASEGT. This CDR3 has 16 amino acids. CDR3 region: CASSGGLATSTDTQYF. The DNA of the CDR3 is TGTGCCAGCAGTGGCGGACTAGCGACTAGCACAGATACGCAGTATTTT.

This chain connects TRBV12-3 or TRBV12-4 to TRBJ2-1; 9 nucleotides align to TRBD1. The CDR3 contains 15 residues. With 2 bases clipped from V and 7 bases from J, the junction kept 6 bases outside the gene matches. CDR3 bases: TGTGCCAGCAGTTTATGGGACAGGGTGACGAATGAGCAGTTCTTC. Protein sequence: CASSLWDRVTNEQFF.

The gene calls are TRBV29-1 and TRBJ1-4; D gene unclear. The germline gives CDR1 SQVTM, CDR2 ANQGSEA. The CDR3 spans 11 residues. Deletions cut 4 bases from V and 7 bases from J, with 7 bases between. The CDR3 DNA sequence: TGCAGCGTTGTGGAGGTTGAAAAACTGTTTTTT. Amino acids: CSVVEVEKLFF. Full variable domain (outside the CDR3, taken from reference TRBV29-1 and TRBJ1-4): SAVISQKPSRDICQRGTSLTIQCQVDSQVTMMFWYRQQPGQSLTLIATANQGSEATYESGFVIDKFPISRPNLTFSTLTVSNMSPEDSSIYLCSVVEVEKLFFGSGTQLSVL.

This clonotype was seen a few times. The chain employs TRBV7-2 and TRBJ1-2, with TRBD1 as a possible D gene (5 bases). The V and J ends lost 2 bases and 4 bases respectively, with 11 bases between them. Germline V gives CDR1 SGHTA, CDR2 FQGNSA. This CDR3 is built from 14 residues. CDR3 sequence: CASSLQTEGYGYTF. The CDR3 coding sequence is TGTGCCAGCAGCTTACAGACAGAGGGCTATGGCTACACCTTC.

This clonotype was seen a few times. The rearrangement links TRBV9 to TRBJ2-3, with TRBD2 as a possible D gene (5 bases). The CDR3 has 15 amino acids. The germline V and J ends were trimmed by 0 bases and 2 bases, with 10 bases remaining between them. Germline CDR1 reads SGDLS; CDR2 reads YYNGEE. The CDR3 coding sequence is TGTGCCAGCAGCGTAGAAGGCGGGTACACAGATACGCAGTATTTT. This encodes CASSVEGGYTDTQYF.

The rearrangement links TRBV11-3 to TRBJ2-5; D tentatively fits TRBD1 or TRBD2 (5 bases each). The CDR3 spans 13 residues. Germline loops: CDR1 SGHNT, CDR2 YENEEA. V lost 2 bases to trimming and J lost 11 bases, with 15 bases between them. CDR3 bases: TGTGCCAGCAGCTTATACCCCGAAGGGGAGCAGTACTTC. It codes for CASSLYPEGEQYF.

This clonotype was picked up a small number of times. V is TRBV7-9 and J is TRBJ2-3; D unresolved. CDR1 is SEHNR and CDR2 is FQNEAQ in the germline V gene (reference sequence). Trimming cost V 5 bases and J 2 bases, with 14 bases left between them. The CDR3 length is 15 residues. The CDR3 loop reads CASSPVGSATDTQYF. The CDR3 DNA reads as TGTGCCAGCAGCCCGGTGGGCAGCGCCACAGATACGCAGTATTTT.

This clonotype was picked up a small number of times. The CDR3 region is CSVPLDRGDDEQFF. CDR3 sequence (DNA): TGCAGCGTACCCCTGGACAGGGGAGACGATGAGCAGTTCTTC. The chain couples TRBV29-1 to TRBJ2-1; 9 nucleotides match TRBD1. The V gene end was trimmed by 6 bases and the J gene end by 8 bases; junction bases not matched to a gene: 11. Looked up from germline, CDR1 is SQVTM and CDR2 is ANQGSEA. This CDR3 spans 14 amino acids.

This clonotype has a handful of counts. CDR3 sequence reads: CASEDFGTSGGTQYF. The CDR3 DNA follows: TGTGCTAGTGAGGATTTCGGGACCAGCGGGGGAACCCAGTACTTC. The chain couples TRBV12-5 to TRBJ2-5, with TRBD2 matching 8 bases. Germline CDR1 and CDR2: LGHNT and FRNRAP. This CDR3 comprises 15 residues. The V gene end was trimmed by 7 bases and the J gene end by 8 bases; junction bases not matched to a gene: 15. Combining the CDR3 with reference TRBV12-5 and TRBJ2-5 gives the whole variable domain DARVTQTPRHKVTEMGQEVTMRCQPILGHNTVFWYRQTMMQGLELLAYFRNRAPLDDSGMPKDRFSAEMPDATLATLKIQPSEPRDSAVYFCASEDFGTSGGTQYFGPGTRLLVL.

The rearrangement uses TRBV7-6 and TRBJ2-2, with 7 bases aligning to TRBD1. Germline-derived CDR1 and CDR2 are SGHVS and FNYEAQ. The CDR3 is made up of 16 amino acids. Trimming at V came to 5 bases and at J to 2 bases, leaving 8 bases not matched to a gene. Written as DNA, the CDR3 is TGTGCCAGCAGCCCATACGACAGGGCAAACACCGGGGAGCTGTTTTTT. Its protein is CASSPYDRANTGELFF.

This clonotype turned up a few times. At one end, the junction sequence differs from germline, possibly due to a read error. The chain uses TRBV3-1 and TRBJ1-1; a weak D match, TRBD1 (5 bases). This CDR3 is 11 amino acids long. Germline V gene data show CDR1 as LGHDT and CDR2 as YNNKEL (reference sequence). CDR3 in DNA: TGTGCCAGCAGCCAAGAAGGGGACCCCGATTTT. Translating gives CASSQEGDPDF.

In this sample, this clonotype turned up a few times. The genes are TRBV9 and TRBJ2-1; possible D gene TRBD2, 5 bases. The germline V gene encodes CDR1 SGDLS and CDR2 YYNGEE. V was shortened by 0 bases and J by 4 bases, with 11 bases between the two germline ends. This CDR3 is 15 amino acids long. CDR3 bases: TGTGCCAGCAGCGTAGGAGGACTCGGGTACAATGAGCAGTTCTTC. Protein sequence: CASSVGGLGYNEQFF.

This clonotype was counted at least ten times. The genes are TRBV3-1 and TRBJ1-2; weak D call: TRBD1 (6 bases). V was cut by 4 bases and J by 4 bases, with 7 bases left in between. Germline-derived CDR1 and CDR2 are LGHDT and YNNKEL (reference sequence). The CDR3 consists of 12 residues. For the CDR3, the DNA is TGTGCCAGCAGCCCCAGGGGCTATGGCTACACCTTC. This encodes CASSPRGYGYTF.

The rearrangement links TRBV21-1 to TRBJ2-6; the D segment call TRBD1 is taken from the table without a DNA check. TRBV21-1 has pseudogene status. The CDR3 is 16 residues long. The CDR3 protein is CASSKGGASGANVLTF. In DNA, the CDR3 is TGTGCCAGCAGCAAAGGGGGCGCCTCTGGGGCCAACGTCCTGACTTTC.

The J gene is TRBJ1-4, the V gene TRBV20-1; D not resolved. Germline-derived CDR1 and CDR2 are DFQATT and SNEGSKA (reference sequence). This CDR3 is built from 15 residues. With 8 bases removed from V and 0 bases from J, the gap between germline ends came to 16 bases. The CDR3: CSTNTAFTTNEKLFF. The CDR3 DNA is TGCAGTACCAACACGGCTTTTACAACTAATGAAAAACTGTTTTTT.

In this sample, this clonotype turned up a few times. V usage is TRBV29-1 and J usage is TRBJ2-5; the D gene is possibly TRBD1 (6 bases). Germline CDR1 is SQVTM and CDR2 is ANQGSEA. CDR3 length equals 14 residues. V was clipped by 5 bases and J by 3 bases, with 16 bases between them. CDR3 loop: CSVPADRIEETQYF. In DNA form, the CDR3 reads TGCAGCGTTCCCGCTGACAGGATCGAAGAGACCCAGTACTTC.

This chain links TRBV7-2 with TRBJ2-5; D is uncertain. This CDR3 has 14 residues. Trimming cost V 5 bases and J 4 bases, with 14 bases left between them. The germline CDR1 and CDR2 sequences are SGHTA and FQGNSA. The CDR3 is CASSPATAGETQYF. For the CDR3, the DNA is TGTGCCAGCAGCCCCGCGACGGCCGGAGAGACCCAGTACTTC.

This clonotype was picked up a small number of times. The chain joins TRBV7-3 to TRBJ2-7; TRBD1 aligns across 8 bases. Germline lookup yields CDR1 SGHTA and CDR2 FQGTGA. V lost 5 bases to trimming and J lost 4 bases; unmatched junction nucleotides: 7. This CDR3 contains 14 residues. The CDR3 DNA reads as TGTGCCAGCAGCCCGTCCGGGACAGGTTACGAGCAGTACTTC. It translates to CASSPSGTGYEQYF.

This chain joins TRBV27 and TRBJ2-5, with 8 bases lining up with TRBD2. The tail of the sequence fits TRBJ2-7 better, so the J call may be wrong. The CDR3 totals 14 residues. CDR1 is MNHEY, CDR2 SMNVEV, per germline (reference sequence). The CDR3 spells CASSYLAGASEQYF. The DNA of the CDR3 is TGTGCCAGCAGTTATCTAGCGGGTGCCTCCGAGCAGTACTTC.

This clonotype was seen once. CDR3 amino acids: CASSLRGVAEAFF. CDR3 sequence (DNA): TGTGCCAGCAGTTTAAGGGGCGTGGCAGAAGCTTTCTTT. The genes are TRBV27 and TRBJ1-1; maybe TRBD1 (5 bases). Germline V gene lookup returns CDR1 MNHEY and CDR2 SMNVEV (reference sequence). The CDR3 spans 13 residues. V shed 2 bases and J shed 8 bases, with 12 bases lying between them.

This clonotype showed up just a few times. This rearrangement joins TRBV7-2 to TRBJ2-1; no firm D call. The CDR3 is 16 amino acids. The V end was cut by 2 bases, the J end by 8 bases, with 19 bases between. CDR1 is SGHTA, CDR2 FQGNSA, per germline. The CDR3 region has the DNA TGTGCCAGCAGCTTACCTCACACCCCAACCGGAGATGAGCAGTTCTTC. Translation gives CASSLPHTPTGDEQFF.

The CDR3, as DNA: TGTGCCAGCAGCCAAGTCGGGGAGAATGAGCAGTTCTTC. Protein product: CASSQVGENEQFF. The gene calls are TRBV3-1 and TRBJ2-1; a weak D match, TRBD2 (5 bases). Trimming pared 1 base from V and 7 bases from J, leaving 8 bases between. This CDR3 has 13 residues. Germline CDR1 reads LGHDT; CDR2 reads YNNKEL (reference sequence).

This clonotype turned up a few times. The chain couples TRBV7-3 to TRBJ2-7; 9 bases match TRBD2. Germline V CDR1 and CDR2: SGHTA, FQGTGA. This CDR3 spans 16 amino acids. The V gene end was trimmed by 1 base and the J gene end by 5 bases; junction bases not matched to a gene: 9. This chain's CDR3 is CASSLMRAGGSNEQYF. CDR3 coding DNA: TGTGCCAGCAGCTTAATGAGAGCGGGAGGATCCAACGAGCAGTACTTC.

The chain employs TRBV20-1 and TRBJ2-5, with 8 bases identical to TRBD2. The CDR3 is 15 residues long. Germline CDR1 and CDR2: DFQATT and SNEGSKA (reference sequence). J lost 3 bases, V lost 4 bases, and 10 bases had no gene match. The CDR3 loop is CSAITLRLAKETQYF. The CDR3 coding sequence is TGCAGTGCTATAACCCTCCGACTAGCGAAAGAGACCCAGTACTTC.